A single T cell receptor beta chain is shown here with its context. The length of the CDR3 is 14 residues. Germline values: CDR1 SEHNR, CDR2 FQNEAQ (reference sequence). The V segment lost 4 bases and the J segment 8 bases; nucleotides outside the gene matches: 6. The treatment denotes: oral pan-JAK inhibitor, 5-10 mg twice daily. These data originate in a study of CD8+ T cells in alopecia areata. RNA, once extracted, was reverse transcribed into cDNA for use as the sequencing template. The data were produced by immunoSEQ multiplex PCR, yet TCRdb's version contains in-frame clones alone and is incomplete. The sample lists over 150,000 clones, about 55% seen once, with less than 14% in the top ten.

The specimen was CD8+ T cells sorted from blood, collected at week 24, from a patient treated with tofacitinib. V gene TRBV7-9 combines with J gene TRBJ1-4; 8 bases are a match to TRBD1. The sequence derives from a human donor with alopecia areata. CDR3 DNA: TGTGCCAGCAGCTCTCAGGGGGCCGAAGAAAAACTGTTTTTT. Translating gives CASSSQGAEEKLFF.